This entry concerns a single TCR beta chain. Its antigen is undetermined. With UMI labels, 5' RACE was used to prepare the TRB cDNA libraries. TCRdb re-called the 5' RACE reads, yielding one record per CDR3 amino acid sequence without DNA. In total, the table holds 130,000 or so distinct CDR3 sequences. The CD45RO-CCR7+CD27+CD95- phenotype denoted naive CD8+ T cells. The sample comes from a study of CXCR3-negative and CXCR3-positive naive CD8 T cells. Overall study findings and caveats: Sequencing showed both naive subsets with comparably high diversity, and memory CD8+ cells much lower. Naive cells that were CXCR3-positive had more hydrophobic TRB CDR3s (compared with CXCR3-negative naive cells).

The CDR3 loop spans 16 amino acids. The germline CDR1 and CDR2 sequences are SGHNT and YYREEE (reference sequence). This receptor was identified in a human donor in good health. Some clones in this sample may be carry-over from other donors' samples. The sample consisted of naive CXCR3- CD8+ T cells from blood. Specified subset: CD45RO-CCR7+CD27+CD95- naive CD8+ T cells lacking CXCR3 (TNR3-). The V and J genes are TRBV5-4 and TRBJ2-7. The CDR3 spells CASSQEKTERNYEQYF.